This paragraph covers one TCR beta chain sequence. Its antigen target is currently unknown. Base qualities are missing; no much larger clone stands one base away. This entry belongs to a study of cytomegalovirus exposure and HLA in healthy donors (dated by TCRdb to the late 2010s). At the level of the whole study: An earlier analysis of several hundred of the donors reported about 250 Gb of sequence data and more than 90 million unique TCR beta sequences from 150 million to 200 million T cells. An early release that covered more than 550 HLA-typed donors contained approximately 300 gigabases of sequencing data and around 80 million unique TCR sequences. Among the approximately 400 genotyped donors, about 83% belonged to the genetic ancestry cluster associated with self-reported Caucasian donors. The study was designed to test whether signatures of past pathogen exposure could be identified by cataloging public T cell receptors. The study profiled the T cell repertoires of under 850 subjects by immunosequencing and related them to cytomegalovirus serostatus. In addition to the first cohort of 666 subjects, a separate validation cohort of 130 or so different subjects was used. High-throughput TCR immunosequencing, statistical association of individual TCRs with disease status, and machine learning were combined to predict cytomegalovirus infection status. A later analysis re-examined previously published TCR beta repertoires from about 700 donors and added high-resolution HLA genotyping to investigate patterns of TCR occurrence. Rather than drawing on any new phenotypic data, the later analysis identified candidate immune exposures from TCR beta sequences and the way those sequences occurred across donors. In an earlier analysis of 500 to 650 of the donors, high-throughput TCR beta sequencing was used to judge whether each TCR beta V gene segment behaved as functional or pseudogenic. Alongside the repertoire data, information on donor age, sex, ethnicity and CMV serostatus was compiled. A later genetic analysis used genome-wide SNP genotypes for about three fifths of the 666 donors, treating that subset as a discovery cohort. Every discovery cohort repertoire had been produced on one sequencing platform. HLA typing covered class I and class II loci at four-digit resolution. The number of donors typed differed by locus, with about 629-630 for A, B, C, DRB1 and DQB1, around 500 for DQA1, 606 for DPA1, and approximately 470 for DPB1. Four or five DR-DQ haplotypes were handled as single units for association and clustering because linkage in the cohort was strong. Across around 400 genotyped donors of the cohort, an average of about 240,000 unique TCR beta nucleotide sequences per donor were sequenced, and roughly a sixth of those sequences were non-productive. What the work shows at the level of the full study, not this receptor alone: Correlated functional status among segregating V segments might reflect linkage disequilibrium, but an unknown experimental factor could not be ruled out. According to a later genetic analysis, donors in an Asian-associated ancestry cluster had fewer N-insertions in productive TCRs than the roughly 670-donor mean. Most TCR sequences were seen in very few donors, while some public TCRs were found in many individuals. Specific HLA alleles were associated with 15,000 to 20,000 TCR beta sequences at a false discovery rate of 0.05 in a later analysis. Presence/absence analyses assumed roughly uniform sequencing depth across donors, an assumption that may not hold. Several of the top co-occurrence clusters appeared to be linked to parvovirus B19, influenza, CMV and Epstein-Barr virus, according to a later analysis. In a later analysis, HLA-associated TCR beta chains showed more clonal expansion and lower generation probabilities than non-associated chains that were equally common. A cluster of highly shared sequence variants was judged likely to be a technical artifact of the sequencing pipeline. Because counts were too low, some 17 rarely observed V segments, including chromosome 9 orphons, were excluded from the earlier analysis of some 540 of the donors. According to a later analysis, TCR association rates differed among HLA loci, with DRB1 alleles showing the most associated TCRs and HLA-C alleles showing the fewest. In a later genetic analysis, a missense DCLRE1C variant was associated with V-gene and J-gene trimming of TCR beta chains, and the association was replicated in an independent cohort. In an earlier analysis of fewer than 750 of the donors, most TCR beta V segments were observed in productive rearrangements about 87% or about 30% of the time, broadly matching IMGT annotations. A further reported finding was that TCR beta sequences accurately predicted the HLA-A and HLA-B alleles for most subjects in the first cohort. It was suggested by the authors that the approach could potentially be generalized to other disease states and immunological phenotypes. The classifier was reported to diagnose cytomegalovirus status with high specificity and sensitivity in both the original and validation cohorts. Because some donors lacked HLA typing at each locus, the association tests relied only on the typed subset. In a later analysis, most CMV-associated TCR beta chains were found to appear HLA-restricted, with HLA associations seemingly driven largely by CMV exposure. This cohort had only TCR beta chains sequenced, and the lack of alpha or paired-chain data limited which features could be detected. A few of the identified cytomegalovirus-associated TCR beta chains were confirmed in vitro to be specific for cytomegalovirus antigens. The 87-base-pair reads could not distinguish some IMGT-functional V segments, including TRBV6-2 and TRBV6-3, so those segments were excluded. CMV serostatus was the only immune exposure information available for the cohort. In the study, around 150 TCR beta chains were listed as associated with cytomegalovirus. Strong co-occurrence of HLA alleles, especially DR and DQ, made assigning TCR associations to individual alleles difficult.

The cohort comprised fewer than 700 healthy bone marrow donors. All cohort members were sampled while nominally healthy, although unrecorded immune exposures were likely present. The donor was CMV seropositive and was included in the group of 250 to 300 seropositive cohort members. Every donor gave a peripheral blood sample, and the peripheral blood mononuclear cells from that sample were used for TCR beta sequencing. The Qiagen DNeasy Blood Extraction Kit was used to extract genomic DNA from the blood cell samples. Library generation was performed with the immunoSEQ multiplex PCR assay. For the multiplex PCR, a mixture combining 60 forward primers for TCR Vbeta segments and 13 reverse primers for TCR Jbeta segments was used. The CDR3 region of rearranged TCR beta genes was amplified from genomic DNA by a multiplex PCR assay. The Illumina HiSeq System was used to sequence the amplified TCR beta libraries as 87-base-pair reads. In the authors' own workflow: In a later analysis, roughly 80 million unique TCR beta chains were counted across the approximately 670 repertoires, and roughly 10 million of these chains were shared by at least two donors. Raw reads were error-corrected and collapsed into unique sequences with a nearest-neighbor algorithm that merged closely related sequences to remove PCR and sequencing errors. CDR3 sequences were aligned to IMGT reference sequences to assign V, D and J gene segments. Each retained sequence needed at least a six-nucleotide match to both a V gene segment and a J gene segment. A rearrangement was called productive if the CDR3 had no stop codons and remained in frame with V and J, and every other rearrangement was called non-productive. Following IMGT convention, CDR3 was defined as the stretch from the second conserved V-encoded cysteine to the conserved J-encoded phenylalanine. Sequences without an unambiguous match to a single V gene segment were excluded from the earlier analysis of 450 to 750 of the donors. An earlier analysis of 450 to 650 of the donors called V segments functional above 56.7% productive rearrangements and segregating when the between-donor standard deviation exceeded 5%. A statistical classification framework was developed to diagnose cytomegalovirus status using the catalog of TCR beta chain sequences. A later analysis assigned V and J genes by comparing TCR nucleotide sequences with IMGT/GENE-DB human TR gene sequences. In a later analysis, CDR3 sequences and most-parsimonious VDJ recombination scenarios were assigned using the TCRdist pipeline. In a later analysis, each TCR beta chain was defined by its CDR3 amino acid sequence together with its V-gene family, and reads without a unique V-gene family were excluded. A later analysis removed roughly 590 highly shared, low-generation-probability nucleotide sequences to deal with suspected cross-contamination and a sequencing artifact. For each public chain, a later analysis derived a clonal expansion index from normalized ranks of inferred template counts within each repertoire. A later analysis computed generation probabilities with a VDJ recombination model fitted to out-of-frame rearrangements, and checked the results against IGoR. In a later analysis, TCR-TCR, TCR-HLA and TCR-CMV co-occurrence was scored with hypergeometric tests, and a repertoire-size bias correction was applied to TCR pairs. In a later analysis, false discovery rates were estimated by permuting HLA or CMV assignments 20 times. In a later analysis, co-occurring TCRs were grouped using DBSCAN, and TCRdist sequence similarity was added for clustering within HLA-allele-positive subsets. Repertoires with fewer than 30,000 or more than 120,000 public chains were left out of co-occurrence clustering, as were five repertoires with anomalous nucleotide sharing. The clones in this table, taken by TCRdb from immuneACCESS, are in-frame only. Not every clone is retained; where verified, under half of the shortfall comes from an unresolved V gene, and the cause of the rest is unknown. Clonal size and the V and J genes are those of that table, whereas D and trimming came from the DNA. The sample data list around 150,000 clones, and more than 75% of these were observed just once. The ten most abundant clones make up about 1.6% of the sample.

The germline V end is reduced by 5 bases and the J end by 0 bases; junction bases left unmatched: 6. The CDR3 runs 15 residues from the cysteine to the phenylalanine. Of all the DNA, just the CDR3 is kept, 45 bases in frame from base 1. The TCR comes from a girl aged 5 to 17 in good health and CMV-seropositive. What was sequenced was PBMCs. The sequence joins TRBV5-3 to TRBJ1-1, with 8 bases aligning to TRBD1. TRBV5-3 is treated as an ORF (open reading frame) with a function not yet certain. The nucleotide sequence reads as follows: TGTGCCAGAAGTTATCGGACAGGGATGAACACTGAAGCTTTCTTT. It translates to CARSYRTGMNTEAFF.